The following is a T cell receptor (beta chain) sequence with its context. The sample holds many counts of this clonotype. The target of this receptor is not known. Per-base qualities were not stored, and no clone one base away is much larger. This was a case-control study nested in a cohort of healthcare workers in London, UK, who had nasopharyngeal swab PCR tests and blood samples taken every week. Healthcare workers were recruited between 23 and 31 March 2020, during the week of the UK lockdown, and were followed weekly for up to about 15 weeks. The library was prepared using 5' RACE. The listed sequencing device is NextSeq 500. Unique molecular identifiers were attached to individual cDNA molecules in the TCR library protocol so that sequencing error and PCR bias could be corrected. Both TCR alpha and beta chains were sequenced, and tight co-correlation was observed between alpha and beta sequence abundances in each sample. Under the source paper's analysis protocol: V gene, J gene and CDR3 annotation of TCR sequences was performed with Decombinator V4. TCRs were defined as expanded if a significant change between any two time points was detected under a Poisson model with p below 0.0001. TCR abundances were normalised to the total number of TCRs sequenced in each sample and reported as counts per million. MAIT TCRs were defined by TRAV1-2 paired with TRAJ12, TRAJ20 or TRAJ33, and iNKT TCRs by TRAV10 paired with TRAJ18. VDJdb, accessed 1 November 2021, was searched for CMV, EBV and SARS-CoV-2 annotated TCRs, with TCRs annotated for multiple antigens excluded. The public sequencing data were trimmed at Q25 with fastp and processed into clonotypes with MiXCR by TCRdb, which kept only in-frame beta chains. Entries that share a CDR3 protein sequence are merged under the most common genes and DNA. Clone size and V and J calls follow TCRdb, not the original study. In this sample the table shows fewer than 80,000 distinct CDR3 sequences, 4.6% of which occur a single time. Of the sample, under 4% is held by the ten largest clones.

The data stem from a study of early T cells in non-severe SARS-CoV-2 infection (dated by TCRdb to about 2021). With respect to the entire study: Because TCR sequencing relied on bulk RNA taken from unsorted whole blood, pairing of alpha and beta chains was not possible.

Results the study describes overall, beyond this receptor: VDJdb matching was skewed toward anti-spike CD8 responses, so virus-specific expansions were likely underestimated and private and CD4 specificities were missed.

The CDR3 numbers 17 residues from cysteine through phenylalanine. Only CDR3 DNA is held: 51 bases, read in frame from base 1. Looking up the germline V gene (reference sequence) yields CDR1 MNHNY and CDR2 SVGAGI. V loses 2 bases of germline sequence and J loses 4 bases, and the interval between the two ends is 21 bases. This sequence uses TRBV6-6 and TRBJ2-7; matching of 5 bases hints at TRBD2 as the D gene. This clonotype originated in an adult who was a healthcare worker with PCR-confirmed SARS-CoV-2 infection or an uninfected control (not recorded which). The donor label of this sample is uncertain. The specimen was whole blood, collected at baseline. The DNA reads TGTGCCAGCAGTTACGAGATCACGGGGAAAATCCCTTACGAGCAGTACTTC. Its product reads: CASSYEITGKIPYEQYF.